Below, one T cell receptor (beta chain) is given with its context. Its specificity is not known. The data were taken from a study of cytomegalovirus exposure and HLA in healthy donors. Study-wide points: The authors listed some 150 TCR beta chains as cytomegalovirus-associated. Most TCR sequences proved rare, with some public TCRs found in many donors.

The CDR3 length is 15 residues. V lost 5 bases and J lost 8; bases outside the gene matches: 7. Germline V gene sequence: CDR1 LNHDA, CDR2 SQIVND (reference sequence). The data were produced by immunoSEQ multiplex PCR, yet TCRdb's version contains in-frame clones alone and is incomplete. The table lists fewer than 400,000 clones, 80% to 90% of them singletons, with approximately 0.84% in the top ten. This receptor was obtained from a woman aged 18 to 35 in good health and CMV-seronegative. This sequence joins TRBV19 and TRBJ2-1; 12 bases agree with TRBD2. Sequencing input: PBMCs. The CDR3 region has the DNA TGTGCCAGTAGTGTTGGGACTAGCGGGTTAGATGAGCAGTTCTTC. Residues: CASSVGTSGLDEQFF.